The 27 T cell receptor beta chains below were found in one sample sequenced in a study of T cell repertoires in cytomegalovirus infection (dated by TCRdb to about 2019). These TCRs are of unknown antigen specificity. The sample's treatment or condition label, decoded: in vitro stimulation with specific CMV peptide epitopes to enrich CMV-specific T cells. Sequencing instrument: Illumina HiSeq 1500. In TCRdb, the public reads were trimmed at Q25 with fastp and aligned with MiXCR, with productive beta chains retained. All rows with the same CDR3 protein become a single entry with the most common DNA and genes. The sample has under 850,000 distinct CDR3 sequences on record, around a third of them singletons. The biggest ten clones account for 15% to 20% of the sample. The sample in question was cultured PBMCs, obtained from culture after CMV antigen stimulation. These receptors were collected from a human donor in good health (CMV status not recorded). Some clones in this sample may be carry-over from other donors' samples.

There are a few counts of this clonotype. This sequence joins TRBV19 and TRBJ1-1; D uncertain. There are 14 residues in the CDR3. CDR1 is LNHDA, CDR2 SQIVND, per germline (reference sequence). The V end lost 4 bases, the J end lost 4 bases, and 13 bases lay between the germline ends. CDR3 sequence reads: CASSTLGRGTEAFF. CDR3 coding DNA: TGTGCCAGTAGTACATTGGGTCGTGGCACTGAAGCTTTCTTT.

This chain's CDR3 is CASAVRANTIYF. The CDR3 bases are TGTGCTAGTGCCGTCAGAGCAAACACCATATATTTT. The rearrangement joins TRBV12-5 to TRBJ1-3; D gene ambiguous. Germline V gives CDR1 LGHNT, CDR2 FRNRAP. Trimming removed 7 bases at V and 6 bases at J, with 10 bases between. The CDR3 length is 12 residues.

This clonotype has only one observation. The chain employs TRBV5-1 and TRBJ2-7; D is tentatively TRBD1 or TRBD2 (5 bases each). The V gene's germline CDR1 is SGHRS and CDR2 YFSETQ. Trimming cost V 3 bases and J 0 bases, with 13 bases left between them. CDR3 length equals 15 residues. Written as DNA, the CDR3 is TGCGCCAGCAGCTCACGACCAGGGAGCTCCTACGAGCAGTACTTC. This gives the protein CASSSRPGSSYEQYF.

This clonotype was observed once. The rearrangement links TRBV7-2 to TRBJ2-3; D perhaps matches TRBD2 (5 bases). Per germline, CDR1 SGHTA and CDR2 FQGNSA. The CDR3 length is 14 residues. The V end was cut by 4 bases, the J end by 4 bases, with 12 bases between. The CDR3, as DNA: TGTGCCAGCAGCTATCTTAGGCGGGCAGATACGCAGTATTTT. Its translation: CASSYLRRADTQYF.

This clonotype was recorded a few times. The genes are TRBV6-1 and TRBJ2-2; no clear D. Germline CDR1 reads MNHNS; CDR2 reads SASEGT. Deletions cut 2 bases from V and 6 bases from J, with 7 bases between. CDR3 size: 13 residues. The CDR3 loop is CASSEMRSGELFF. The CDR3 DNA is TGTGCCAGCAGTGAAATGAGATCCGGGGAGCTGTTTTTT.

The chain is built from TRBV6-1 and TRBJ1-6, with D possibly being TRBD1 (5 bases). The CDR3 has 15 residues. Between the trimmed V and J ends, which lost 4 bases and 12 bases, there was a span of 19 bases. The germline gives CDR1 MNHNS, CDR2 SASEGT. The DNA of the CDR3 is TGTGCCAGCAGTGGACGCGGGACGCTTTTAGGACCCCTCCACTTT. Translating gives CASSGRGTLLGPLHF.

This clonotype was seen a handful of times. The chain combines TRBV4-3 with TRBJ2-5; 9 bases fit TRBD2. The CDR3 totals 16 residues. Unmatched junction bases numbered 7, after V lost 1 base and J lost 4 bases. Germline CDR1 LGHNA, CDR2 YSLEER. The CDR3 spells CASSQARAAGGETQYF. CDR3 DNA: TGCGCCAGCAGCCAAGCGCGGGCAGCGGGAGGAGAGACCCAGTACTTC.

V gene TRBV7-2 combines with J gene TRBJ2-2, with 8 bases matching TRBD2. V lost 1 base and J lost 8; bases outside the gene matches: 3. Germline lookup yields CDR1 SGHTA and CDR2 FQGNSA. This CDR3 comprises 14 residues. The CDR3 loop reads CASSLVSGNGELFF. The CDR3 DNA is TGTGCCAGCAGCTTAGTTAGCGGGAATGGGGAGCTGTTTTTT.

This chain uses TRBV2 with TRBJ1-2; TRBD1 matches at 10 bases. Germline V CDR1 and CDR2: SNHLY, FYNNEI. CDR3 length: 14 amino acids. V lost 6 bases to trimming and J lost 9 bases; unmatched junction nucleotides: 10. The CDR3 region has the DNA TGTGCCAGCAGGCGACAGGGGGCGAGGATAAGCTACACCTTC. Translating gives CASRRQGARISYTF. Together with reference TRBV2 and TRBJ1-2, the CDR3 gives the full variable domain: EPEVTQTPSHQVTQMGQEVILRCVPISNHLYFYWYRQILGQKVEFLVSFYNNEISEKSEIFDDQFSVERPDGSNFTLKIRSTKLEDSAMYFCASRRQGARISYTFGSGTRLTVV.

This clonotype has only a few counts. V gene TRBV4-1 combines with J gene TRBJ2-7, with D unresolved. Germline CDR1 MGHRA, CDR2 YSYEKL. The CDR3 contains 13 residues. Between the trimmed V and J ends, which lost 1 base and 0 bases, there was a span of 4 bases. This chain's CDR3 is CASSQVASYEQYF. In DNA form, the CDR3 reads TGCGCCAGCAGCCAAGTGGCCTCCTACGAGCAGTACTTC.

The J gene is TRBJ2-3, the V gene TRBV3-1; tentative D call: TRBD2 (6 bases). This CDR3 is built from 15 residues. V dropped 2 bases and J dropped 4 bases, with 13 bases sitting between them. Per the germline V gene, CDR1 is LGHDT and CDR2 is YNNKEL (reference sequence). The CDR3 sequence is CASSQLGGFADTQYF. Written as DNA, the CDR3 is TGTGCCAGCAGCCAATTAGGAGGGTTCGCAGATACGCAGTATTTT.

This clonotype was observed a handful of times. This chain joins TRBV27 and TRBJ1-3; D might be TRBD1 (6 bases). The V end was cut by 5 bases, the J end by 4 bases, with 12 bases between. The CDR3 is 14 residues long. CDR1 is MNHEY and CDR2 is SMNVEV in the germline V gene (reference sequence). CDR3 sequence reads: CASSAGVRGNTIYF. CDR3 DNA sequence: TGTGCCAGCAGTGCAGGGGTGCGGGGAAACACCATATATTTT.

The chain is built from TRBV6-2 or TRBV6-3 and TRBJ2-5; 8 nucleotides line up with TRBD1. Germline V gives CDR1 MNHEY, CDR2 SVGEGT. With 6 bases clipped from V and 3 bases from J, the junction kept 6 bases outside the gene matches. This CDR3 spans 14 amino acids. The DNA for the CDR3 is TGTGCCAGCAGAAAAAACAGGGGGAAAGAGACCCAGTACTTC. Translated: CASRKNRGKETQYF.

This clonotype was observed many times. The chain links TRBV6-1 to TRBJ2-5; 8 nucleotides align to TRBD1. Per germline, CDR1 MNHNS and CDR2 SASEGT. The CDR3 is made up of 14 amino acids. The V gene end was trimmed by 6 bases and the J gene end by 3 bases; junction bases not matched to a gene: 6. This CDR3 reads CASSRPGQEETQYF. Written as DNA, the CDR3 is TGTGCCAGCAGCCGACCGGGACAGGAAGAGACCCAGTACTTC.

This clonotype occurred many times. The J gene is TRBJ2-2, the V gene TRBV2, with TRBD2 as a possible D gene (6 bases). Germline values: CDR1 SNHLY, CDR2 FYNNEI. This CDR3 has 15 amino acids. With 7 bases removed from V and 0 bases from J, the gap between germline ends came to 12 bases. The CDR3 bases are TGTGCCAGCACCCCGGGAGAAGCGAACACCGGGGAGCTGTTTTTT. It yields the protein CASTPGEANTGELFF.

The CDR3, as DNA: TGTGCCAGCAGCCTCGGGACTAGGGGCCTCTACGAGCAGTACTTC. Protein: CASSLGTRGLYEQYF. This chain joins TRBV27 and TRBJ2-7, with TRBD2 matching 8 bases. V dropped 6 bases and J dropped 3; count of bases not matched to a gene: 10. CDR1 and CDR2 (germline): MNHEY, SMNVEV (reference sequence). This CDR3 comprises 15 residues.

This clonotype came up a few times. This chain connects TRBV7-8 to TRBJ2-7; D may be TRBD2 (5 bases). The CDR3 runs 13 residues. Germline CDR1 SGHVS, CDR2 FQNEAQ. V was trimmed by 3 bases and J by 6 bases, leaving 12 bases between them. CDR3 DNA: TGTGCCAGCAGCTTCGGTAGCGTCCCCGAGCAGTACTTC. Translation gives CASSFGSVPEQYF. Variable domain in full (rest from reference TRBV7-8 and TRBJ2-7): GAGVSQSPRYKVAKRGQDVALRCDPISGHVSLFWYQQALGQGPEFLTYFQNEAQLDKSGLPSDRFFAERPEGSVSTLKIQRTQQEDSAVYLCASSFGSVPEQYFGPGTRLTVT.

This clonotype appeared a few times. CDR3 bases: TGTGCCAGCAGCTTAGGTACGAGCGAGCAGTACTTC. This translates into CASSLGTSEQYF. The chain carries TRBV7-2 and TRBJ2-7, with D uncertain. Germline assignment: CDR1 SGHTA and CDR2 FQGNSA. This CDR3 has 12 residues. Trimming removed 1 base at V and 6 bases at J, with 7 bases between.

Comment on this clonotype: A much more abundant neighbour one base away suggests this may be a read error. The rearrangement links TRBV7-2 to TRBJ1-2; 8 bases align to TRBD1. Trimming at V came to 5 bases and at J to 7 bases, leaving 12 bases not matched to a gene. CDR3 length: 15 amino acids. Germline loops: CDR1 SGHTA, CDR2 FQGNSA. CDR3 DNA: TGTGCCAGCAGCGCCCGGCCGGGACAGGTCTGTGGCTACACCTTC. It codes for CASSARPGQVCGYTF.

Ten or more counts support this clonotype. The CDR3: CASSNVGQNEQYF. The CDR3 nucleotides are TGTGCCAGCAGCAACGTGGGACAGAACGAGCAGTACTTC. The gene calls are TRBV7-2 and TRBJ2-7; 7 nucleotides line up with TRBD1. V lost 5 bases to trimming and J lost 5 bases; unmatched junction nucleotides: 6. Germline V gene lookup returns CDR1 SGHTA and CDR2 FQGNSA. The CDR3 totals 13 residues.

This clonotype occurred a few times. V and J are TRBV20-1 and TRBJ1-5; 7 nucleotides match TRBD1. Germline CDR1 reads DFQATT; CDR2 reads SNEGSKA (reference sequence). Losses at the gene ends were 7 bases for V and 0 bases for J; bases not matched to a gene: 6. There are 14 residues in the CDR3. The CDR3 region is CSGWTGYSNQPQHF. CDR3 sequence (DNA): TGCAGTGGATGGACAGGCTATAGCAATCAGCCCCAGCATTTT.

The V and J genes are TRBV2 and TRBJ1-6; D is perhaps TRBD1 (6 bases). This CDR3 is 13 amino acids long. Germline CDR1 SNHLY, CDR2 FYNNEI. V gave up 6 bases and J gave up 8 bases, with 11 bases separating them. DNA for the CDR3: TGTGCCAGCAGACAGGGACGAGATTCACCCCTCCACTTT. Translated, it gives CASRQGRDSPLHF.

This clonotype has only a few counts. The chain combines TRBV7-2 with TRBJ1-6; no clear D gene. Germline lookup yields CDR1 SGHTA and CDR2 FQGNSA. The CDR3 consists of 17 residues. V lost 0 bases and J lost 9, with 18 bases in between. The CDR3 region is CASSLAPIGYGISPLHF. CDR3 coding DNA: TGTGCCAGCAGCTTAGCTCCCATCGGGTACGGGATTTCACCCCTCCACTTT.

In this sample, this clonotype turned up a few times. The chain couples TRBV7-8 to TRBJ2-3; 9 nucleotides line up with TRBD1. J was trimmed by 2 bases and V by 5 bases; bases with no gene match: 5. This CDR3 contains 15 residues. CDR1 and CDR2 (germline): SGHVS, FQNEAQ. The CDR3 sequence: CASSPTGGVTDTQYF. For the CDR3, the DNA is TGTGCCAGCAGCCCCACAGGGGGCGTCACAGATACGCAGTATTTT.

The table lists this clonotype with many counts. This chain connects TRBV7-8 to TRBJ2-7, with D perhaps matching TRBD1 or TRBD2 (5 bases each). Trimming took off 6 bases at V and 3 bases at J, with 12 bases between the two ends. CDR3 length equals 13 residues. Germline V CDR1 and CDR2: SGHVS, FQNEAQ. For the CDR3, the DNA is TGTGCCAGCAGTTTCCGGGACGGCTACGAGCAGTACTTC. Translation gives CASSFRDGYEQYF.

With regard to this clonotype: One junction end disagrees with the germline gene, perhaps due to a read error. The rearrangement joins TRBV20-1 to TRBJ2-1, with a weak D call TRBD2 (6 bases). The CDR3 spans 14 residues. CDR1 and CDR2 from the germline V gene are DFQATT and SNEGSKA (reference sequence). The CDR3 loop reads CSARGGAGRNEQFF. CDR3 bases: TGCAGTGCCAGAGGAGGGGCCGGCAGGAATGAGCAGTTCTTC.

This clonotype was detected ten times or more. The chain combines TRBV7-2 with TRBJ2-1, with TRBD2 identical over 10 bases. Germline values: CDR1 SGHTA, CDR2 FQGNSA. The CDR3 spans 15 residues. Unmatched junction bases numbered 11, after V lost 7 bases and J lost 8 bases. CDR3 nucleotides: TGTGCCAGCACGAAGGGGGCTAGCGGGGGCGATGAGCAGTTCTTC. Residues: CASTKGASGGDEQFF. Looking up the rest from reference TRBV7-2 and TRBJ2-1 gives the full variable domain: GAGVSQSPSNKVTEKGKDVELRCDPISGHTALYWYRQSLGQGLEFLIYFQGNSAPDKSGLPSDRFSAERTGGSVSTLTIQRTQQEDSAVYLCASTKGASGGDEQFFGPGTRLTVL.